This T cell receptor beta chain was observed in a study of blood T cell repertoires in COVID-19. Study overall: Spain, Italy and the United States supplied samples that represented acute and convalescent COVID-19. T cells, B-cell-depleted T cells, or PBMCs provided the cDNA or gDNA that served as material.

Original data processing: How many nucleated cells were present was estimated from reference gene primer amplification. Produced via immunoSEQ multiplex PCR; TCRdb's table is partial and in-frame only. V and J calls and clone size are those listed in that table; D and trimming were worked out from the DNA. The data show some 150,000 clones, with roughly 85% seen just once and 2.6% held by the top ten. CDR3 length equals 16 residues. Germline V CDR1 and CDR2: MNHEY, SVGAGI. Trimming took 0 bases from V and 1 from J; bases not matched to a gene: 3. The source material was peripheral blood. The rearrangement uses TRBV6-5 and TRBJ1-3; 7 bases map to TRBD1. The receptor was derived from a human donor with acute or convalescent COVID-19. The donor label of this sample is uncertain. CDR3 sequence (DNA): TGTGCCAGCAGTTACTCGAGACAGGGATCTGGAAACACCATATATTTT. Its protein product is CASSYSRQGSGNTIYF.